The clone carrying this T cell receptor beta chain has a count of ten or more. Its antigen is not known. The data originate from a study of neurological immune-mediated disorders. Notes on the study in general: No CDR3 amino acid sequences were shared by expanded clones across subjects, suggesting private repertoires in all groups.

The J segment lost 1 base and the V segment lost 4 bases, leaving 4 bases of the junction unmatched. Per germline, CDR1 SEHNR and CDR2 FQNEAQ (reference sequence). The length of the CDR3 is 15 residues. By 5'RACE with 10-nucleotide random UMIs, the cDNA was made. TCRdb passed the 5' RACE reads through MiXCR, listing each CDR3 protein once. The data show 110,000 or so distinct CDR3 sequences, about 3.4% seen once. Source material was 2 million unsorted PBMCs, stored at -80 °C in RNAlater. The material sequenced was PBMCs. The receptor was isolated from a woman in her 30s with multiple sclerosis. The J gene is TRBJ1-1, the V gene TRBV7-9; 9 positions agree with TRBD1. The CDR3 coding sequence is TGTGCCAGCAGCTCCCGACAGGGGGAGAACACTGAAGCTTTCTTT. Translation: CASSSRQGENTEAFF. The whole variable domain, filled in from reference TRBV7-9 and TRBJ1-1, reads DTGVSQNPRHKITKRGQNVTFRCDPISEHNRLYWYRQTLGQGPEFLTYFQNEAQLEKSRLLSDRFSAERPKGSFSTLEIQRTEQGDSAMYLCASSSRQGENTEAFFGQGTRLTVV.